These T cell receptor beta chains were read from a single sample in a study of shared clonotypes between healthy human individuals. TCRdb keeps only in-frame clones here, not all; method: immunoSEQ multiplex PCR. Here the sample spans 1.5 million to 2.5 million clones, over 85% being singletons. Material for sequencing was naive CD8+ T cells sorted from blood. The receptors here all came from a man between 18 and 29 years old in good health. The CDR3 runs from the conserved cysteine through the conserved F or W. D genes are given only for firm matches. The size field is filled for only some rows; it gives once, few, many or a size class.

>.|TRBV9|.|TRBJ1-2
CASSAGGVGYGYTF
TGTGCCAGCAGCGCGGGAGGGGTAGGCTATGGCTACACCTTC
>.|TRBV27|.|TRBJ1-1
CASSIREPPAFF
TGTGCCAGCAGTATCAGGGAACCGCCCGCTTTCTTT
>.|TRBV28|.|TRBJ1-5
CASSPRTVNQPQHF
TGTGCCAGCAGTCCGCGGACAGTTAATCAGCCCCAGCATTTT
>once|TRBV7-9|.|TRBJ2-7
CASSIGVGATPYEQYF
TGTGCCAGCAGCATCGGGGTAGGGGCCACCCCCTACGAGCAGTACTTC
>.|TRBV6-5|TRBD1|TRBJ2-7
CASSYTGVPRDEQYF
TGTGCCAGCAGTTACACAGGGGTGCCCCGCGACGAGCAGTACTTC
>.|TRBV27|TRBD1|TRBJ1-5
CASSSSPGTGLSNQPQHF
TGTGCCAGCAGTTCCAGTCCCGGGACAGGGTTGAGCAATCAGCCCCAGCATTTT
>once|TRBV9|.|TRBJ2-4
CASSPSAVGIQYF
TGTGCCAGCAGCCCCTCGGCCGTCGGCATTCAGTACTTC
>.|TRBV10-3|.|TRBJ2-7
CAISDEGKEHHEQYF
TGTGCCATCAGTGACGAGGGAAAGGAGCACCACGAGCAGTACTTC
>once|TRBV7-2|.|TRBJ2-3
CASSSMPSTDTQYF
TGTGCCAGCAGCTCGATGCCTAGCACAGATACGCAGTATTTT
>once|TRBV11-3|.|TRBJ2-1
CASSLEGAGPPRQFF
TGTGCCAGCAGCTTAGAAGGTGCGGGGCCCCCAAGGCAGTTCTTC
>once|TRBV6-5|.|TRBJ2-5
CASTPVLGAWETQYF
TGTGCCAGCACCCCAGTACTGGGCGCATGGGAGACCCAGTACTTC
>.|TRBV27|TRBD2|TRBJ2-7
CASTPKAGAYYEQYF
TGTGCCAGCACCCCGAAAGCGGGGGCGTACTACGAGCAGTACTTC
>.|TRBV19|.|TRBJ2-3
CASTQTSSATDTQYF
TGTGCCAGTACCCAGACTAGTTCCGCCACAGATACGCAGTATTTT
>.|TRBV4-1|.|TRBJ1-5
CASSQGPSNQPQHF
TGCGCCAGCAGCCAAGGACCCAGCAATCAGCCCCAGCATTTT
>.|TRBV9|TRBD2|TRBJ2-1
CASSVIGTSGSLDEQFF
TGTGCCAGCAGCGTGATCGGGACTAGCGGGAGTCTCGATGAGCAGTTCTTC
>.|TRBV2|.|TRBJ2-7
CAGRVEGWDEQYF
TGTGCCGGCCGAGTGGAGGGATGGGACGAGCAGTACTTC
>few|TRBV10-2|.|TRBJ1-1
CASILGWNTEAFF
TGCGCCAGCATTCTGGGTTGGAACACTGAAGCTTTCTTT
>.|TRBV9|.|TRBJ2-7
CASSVGSPRGEQYF
TGTGCCAGCAGCGTAGGTTCGCCCCGGGGCGAGCAGTACTTC
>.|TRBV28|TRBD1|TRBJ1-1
CASSTQGSNTEAFF
TGTGCCAGCAGTACACAGGGGTCGAACACTGAAGCTTTCTTT
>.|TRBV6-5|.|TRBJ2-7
CASSYAAGYEQYF
TGTGCCAGCAGTTACGCCGCCGGCTACGAGCAGTACTTC
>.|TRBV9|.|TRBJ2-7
CASSVGSGEPYEQYF
TGTGCCAGCAGCGTAGGGTCAGGGGAGCCCTACGAGCAGTACTTC
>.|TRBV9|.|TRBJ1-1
CASSAGVGTEAFF
TGTGCCAGCAGCGCCGGCGTGGGTACTGAAGCTTTCTTT
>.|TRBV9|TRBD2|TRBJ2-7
CASSSGTSGYEQYF
TGTGCCAGCAGCTCGGGGACTAGCGGCTACGAGCAGTACTTC
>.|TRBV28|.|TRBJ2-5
CASSLTGIQETQYF
TGTGCCAGCAGTTTGACTGGGATCCAAGAGACCCAGTACTTC
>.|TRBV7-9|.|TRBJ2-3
CASSLVDDVMVTDTQYF
TGTGCCAGCAGCTTAGTAGACGATGTTATGGTCACAGATACGCAGTATTTT
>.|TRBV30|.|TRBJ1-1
CAWSDGLMNTEAFF
TGTGCCTGGAGTGACGGGCTGATGAACACTGAAGCTTTCTTT
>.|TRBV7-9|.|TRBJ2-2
CASTKDTNTGELFF
TGTGCCAGCACCAAGGACACAAACACCGGGGAGCTGTTTTTT
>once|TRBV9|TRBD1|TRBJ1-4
CASSAGTGLEKLFF
TGTGCCAGCAGCGCCGGGACAGGGCTTGAAAAACTGTTTTTT
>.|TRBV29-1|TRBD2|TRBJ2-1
CSVSGGHLYNEQFF
TGCAGCGTTAGCGGGGGACACCTCTACAATGAGCAGTTCTTC
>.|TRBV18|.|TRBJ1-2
CASSADGSNYGYTF
TGTGCCAGCTCCGCGGACGGATCTAACTATGGCTACACCTTC
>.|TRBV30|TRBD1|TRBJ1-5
CAWSLRDRGAFGNQPQHF
TGTGCCTGGAGTCTCCGGGACAGAGGGGCATTTGGCAATCAGCCCCAGCATTTT
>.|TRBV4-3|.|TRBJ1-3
CASSQDPLDSGNTIYF
TGCGCCAGCAGCCAAGATCCCCTCGACTCTGGAAACACCATATATTTT
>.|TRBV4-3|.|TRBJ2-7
CASSQERAPAYEQYF
TGCGCCAGCAGCCAAGAGAGGGCCCCCGCCTACGAGCAGTACTTC
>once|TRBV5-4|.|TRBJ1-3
CASSWEGGAFGNTIYF
TGTGCCAGCAGCTGGGAGGGGGGCGCGTTTGGAAACACCATATATTTT
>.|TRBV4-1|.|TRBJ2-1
CASSHEASSTYNEQFF
TGCGCCAGCAGCCATGAGGCTAGCTCGACCTACAATGAGCAGTTCTTC
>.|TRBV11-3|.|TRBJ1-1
CASSHPPGGVKF
TGTGCCAGCAGCCACCCACCTGGAGGGGTTAAGTTT
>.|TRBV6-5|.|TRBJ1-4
CASSPIDGPAEKLFF
TGTGCCAGCAGTCCGATAGATGGACCAGCTGAAAAACTGTTTTTT
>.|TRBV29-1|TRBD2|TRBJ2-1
CSVLNSGTSGSYGSYNEQFF
TGCAGCGTTCTTAATAGCGGGACTAGCGGGAGTTACGGCTCCTACAATGAGCAGTTCTTC
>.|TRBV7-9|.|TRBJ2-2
CASSLGSGELFF
TGTGCCAGCAGCTTAGGAAGCGGGGAGCTGTTTTTT
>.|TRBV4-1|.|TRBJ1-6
CASSLISYNSPLHF
TGCGCCAGCAGCCTCATCTCCTATAATTCACCCCTCCACTTT
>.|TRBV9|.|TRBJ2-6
CASSVVGSGANVLTF
TGTGCCAGCAGCGTAGTGGGTTCTGGGGCCAACGTCCTGACTTTC
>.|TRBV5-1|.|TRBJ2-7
CASSPEWDKAEQYF
TGCGCCAGCAGCCCTGAATGGGACAAGGCCGAGCAGTACTTC
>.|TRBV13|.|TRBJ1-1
CASSLLKTEAFF
TGTGCCAGCAGCTTACTAAAAACTGAAGCTTTCTTT
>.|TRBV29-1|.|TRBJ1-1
CSAEMNTEAFF
TGCAGCGCCGAGATGAACACTGAAGCTTTCTTT
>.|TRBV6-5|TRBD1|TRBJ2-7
CASSHGQGGDEQYF
TGTGCCAGCAGTCACGGACAGGGGGGCGACGAGCAGTACTTC
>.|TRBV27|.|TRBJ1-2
CASSFGGAYGYTF
TGTGCCAGCAGTTTCGGGGGGGCGTATGGCTACACCTTC
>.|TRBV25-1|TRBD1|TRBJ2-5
CASSPRTGLKTQYF
TGTGCCAGCAGTCCAAGGACAGGGTTAAAGACCCAGTACTTC
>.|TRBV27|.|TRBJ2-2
CASSFSVNTGELFF
TGTGCCAGCAGTTTTAGTGTGAACACCGGGGAGCTGTTTTTT
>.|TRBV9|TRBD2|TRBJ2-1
CASSVGSGSGRSNEQFF
TGTGCCAGCAGCGTAGGGTCTGGTAGCGGGAGATCCAATGAGCAGTTCTTC
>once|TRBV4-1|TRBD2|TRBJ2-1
CASSQDGLAGGQYNEQFF
TGCGCCAGCAGCCAAGACGGACTAGCGGGGGGGCAGTACAATGAGCAGTTCTTC
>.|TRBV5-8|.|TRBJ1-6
CASGKEDGPTVIYNSPLHF
TGTGCCAGCGGTAAGGAGGACGGGCCCACGGTAATCTATAATTCACCCCTCCACTTT
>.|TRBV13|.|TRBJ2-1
CASSLEAEQFF
TGTGCCAGCAGCTTAGAGGCTGAGCAGTTCTTC
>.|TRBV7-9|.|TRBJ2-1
CASSLDSPRAKQFF
TGTGCCAGCAGCTTAGATTCGCCGCGAGCAAAACAGTTCTTC